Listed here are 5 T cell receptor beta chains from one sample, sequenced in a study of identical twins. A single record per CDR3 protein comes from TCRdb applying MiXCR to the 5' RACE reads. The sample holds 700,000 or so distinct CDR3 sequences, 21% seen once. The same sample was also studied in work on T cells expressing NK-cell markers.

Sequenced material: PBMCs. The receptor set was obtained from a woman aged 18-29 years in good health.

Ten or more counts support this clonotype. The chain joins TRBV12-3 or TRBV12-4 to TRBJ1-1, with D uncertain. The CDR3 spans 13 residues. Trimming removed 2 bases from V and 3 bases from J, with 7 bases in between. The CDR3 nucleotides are TGTGCCAGCAGTTTAATTACGGACACTGAAGCTTTCTTT. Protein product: CASSLITDTEAFF.

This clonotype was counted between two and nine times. CDR3 amino acids: CASSYSGGGLWFPSNTGELFF. The DNA of the CDR3 is TGTGCCAGCAGTTACTCGGGTGGAGGGCTTTGGTTTCCCTCTAACACCGGGGAGCTGTTTTTT. The J gene is TRBJ2-2, the V gene TRBV6-2 or TRBV6-3; D perhaps matches TRBD2 (6 bases). Germline V CDR1 and CDR2: MNHEY, SVGEGT. Trimming pared 0 bases from V and 2 bases from J, leaving 25 bases between. CDR3 length: 21 residues.

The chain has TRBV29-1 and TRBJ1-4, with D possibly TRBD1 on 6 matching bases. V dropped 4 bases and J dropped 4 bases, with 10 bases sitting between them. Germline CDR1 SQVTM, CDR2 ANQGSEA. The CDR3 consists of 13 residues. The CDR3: CSVAGQVNEKLFF. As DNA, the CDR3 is TGCAGCGTTGCGGGACAAGTTAATGAAAAACTGTTTTTT.

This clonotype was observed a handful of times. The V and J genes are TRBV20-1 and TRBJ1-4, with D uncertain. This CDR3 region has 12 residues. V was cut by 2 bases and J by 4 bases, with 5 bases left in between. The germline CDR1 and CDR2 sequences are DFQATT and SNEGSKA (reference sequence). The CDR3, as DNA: TGCAGTGCTAGACAGTATAATGAAAAACTGTTTTTT. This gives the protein CSARQYNEKLFF.

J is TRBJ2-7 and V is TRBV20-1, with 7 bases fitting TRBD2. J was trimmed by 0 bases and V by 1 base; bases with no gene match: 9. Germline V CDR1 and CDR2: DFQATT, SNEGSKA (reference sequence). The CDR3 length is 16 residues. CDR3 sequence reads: CSARGIGREDSYEQYF. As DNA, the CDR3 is TGCAGTGCTAGAGGGATCGGACGGGAGGACTCCTACGAGCAGTACTTC.